This passage covers 22 T cell receptor beta chains from one sample sequenced in a study of read filtering for tumor transcriptome and immune sequencing. From 300 to 450 ng of RNA, a library with molecular barcoded alpha/delta and beta/gamma adaptors was made. Using its own MiXCR run on the reads, TCRdb lists one record per CDR3 protein. The sample shows about 46,000 distinct CDR3 sequences, 10% to 15% of them seen only once. The sample comprised a population of CD138-negative cells sorted from bone marrow. These receptor sequences come from a donor at least 40 years old with multiple myeloma.

V gene TRBV7-9 combines with J gene TRBJ2-1; TRBD1 is a possible D gene (5 bases). This CDR3 comprises 12 residues. Germline loops: CDR1 SEHNR, CDR2 FQNEAQ (reference sequence). Trimming cost V 4 bases and J 10 bases, with 11 bases left between them. The DNA of the CDR3 is TGTGCCAGCAGCTCCGACAGACTCGAGCAGTTCTTC. Protein sequence: CASSSDRLEQFF.

This clonotype was seen ten or more times. The chain is built from TRBV29-1 and TRBJ2-5, with TRBD1 as a possible D gene (6 bases). V lost 8 bases and J 5 bases, leaving 18 bases between the germline ends. The CDR3 runs to 13 residues. The germline gives CDR1 SQVTM, CDR2 ANQGSEA. CDR3 residues: CSQGEGDRETQYF. In DNA, the CDR3 is TGCAGCCAAGGAGAGGGGGATAGGGAGACCCAGTACTTC.

For this clonotype: A far larger clone is one base from this, pointing to a likely read error. This chain connects TRBV11-3 to TRBJ1-2; 7 nucleotides line up with TRBD1. Germline V gene data show CDR1 as SGHNT and CDR2 as YENEEA. The CDR3 has 12 residues. The DNA of the CDR3 is TGTGCCAGCAGCTTAGGTCGGGACAGAAAAGTCTTC. Its protein product is CASSLGRDRKVF.

Ten or more counts support this clonotype. The chain couples TRBV4-1 to TRBJ2-2; 9 positions match TRBD1. Germline loops: CDR1 MGHRA, CDR2 YSYEKL. The CDR3 has 16 residues. Trimming cost V 2 bases and J 4 bases; bases outside gene matches: 5. CDR3: CASSQLRQGGTGELFF. The DNA for the CDR3 is TGCGCCAGCAGCCAACTCAGACAGGGGGGCACCGGGGAGCTGTTTTTT.

This clonotype was counted a few times. A read error may be the cause here, since a much bigger clone is one base away. The CDR3 does not close with the conserved phenylalanine or tryptophan, likely indicating a read error. The chain carries TRBV3-1 and TRBJ2-5, with TRBD2 matching 7 bases. Trimming cost V 3 bases and J 3 bases; bases outside gene matches: 13. CDR3 length equals 17 residues. Germline values: CDR1 LGHDT, CDR2 YNNKEL (reference sequence). The CDR3 here is CASSQRITASGKETQYL. The DNA for the CDR3 is TGTGCCAGCAGCCAGAGAATCACGGCTAGCGGAAAAGAGACCCAGTACCTC.

As regards this clonotype: A much larger clone lies one base from this, so it may be a read error. This chain joins TRBV28 and TRBJ1-5; 9 bases fit TRBD1. This CDR3 has 17 amino acids. Per germline, CDR1 MDHEN and CDR2 SYDVKM. In DNA, the CDR3 is TGTGCCGGCAGTCGCTACCGGGACAGGGAACGGAATCAGCCCCAGCATTTT. This codes for CAGSRYRDRERNQPQHF.

Ten or more counts support this clonotype. The chain has TRBV30 and TRBJ2-2, with D maybe TRBD2 (6 bases). Trimming removed 0 bases from V and 4 bases from J, with 12 bases in between. The germline CDR1 and CDR2 sequences are GTSNPN and SVGIG (reference sequence). This CDR3 has 15 residues. The CDR3 nucleotides are TGTGCCTGGAGTGTATCGGGAGTCGGCACCGGGGAGCTGTTTTTT. It encodes CAWSVSGVGTGELFF.

Ten or more counts support this clonotype. The V gene is TRBV20-1, the J gene TRBJ2-7, with no clear D. Germline V gives CDR1 DFQATT, CDR2 SNEGSKA (reference sequence). The CDR3 totals 11 residues. V was clipped by 7 bases and J by 6 bases, with 13 bases between them. CDR3 loop: CSVNSRGEQYF. CDR3 DNA sequence: TGCAGTGTCAACTCCCGCGGCGAGCAGTACTTC.

This clonotype was found many times. The chain uses TRBV29-1 and TRBJ2-1; 9 nucleotides agree with TRBD2. The V gene end was trimmed by 1 base and the J gene end by 8 bases; junction bases not matched to a gene: 18. The CDR3 sequence is 18 residues long. The germline V gene has CDR1 SQVTM and CDR2 ANQGSEA. The CDR3 nucleotides read TGCAGCGTTGAAGTTGATTGGATAATAGCGGGAGCATTCTATGAGCAGTTCTTC. Amino acids: CSVEVDWIIAGAFYEQFF.

Concerning this clonotype itself: A far more abundant clone sits one base away, making this likely a read error. V is TRBV28 and J is TRBJ2-1, with 9 bases lining up with TRBD1. CDR1 MDHEN and CDR2 SYDVKM come from the germline V gene. The length of the CDR3 is 15 residues. CDR3 protein: CASRRTGDRDNKQFF. The CDR3, as DNA: TGTGCCAGCAGACGGACAGGGGATAGGGACAATAAGCAGTTCTTC. The variable domain in full, with the rest retrieved from reference TRBV28 and TRBJ2-1, is DVKVTQSSRYLVKRTGEKVFLECVQDMDHENMFWYRQDPGLGLRLIYFSYDVKMKEKGDIPEGYSVSREKKERFSLILESASTNQTSMYLCASRRTGDRDNKQFFGPGTRLTVL.

This clonotype has a count of ten or more. This rearrangement joins TRBV29-1 to TRBJ2-2; possibly TRBD1 for D (7 bases). Germline values: CDR1 SQVTM, CDR2 ANQGSEA. V dropped 4 bases and J dropped 4 bases, with 19 bases sitting between them. CDR3 length equals 16 residues. The CDR3 loop is CSVGRGGDSSTGELFF. Here the CDR3 DNA reads TGCAGCGTTGGAAGGGGCGGGGACAGTAGCACCGGGGAGCTGTTTTTT.

This clonotype was detected a few times. The chain joins TRBV6-2 or TRBV6-3 to TRBJ2-1, with a weak D call TRBD1 (6 bases). V shed 3 bases and J shed 6 bases, with 15 bases lying between them. The germline V gene has CDR1 MNHEY and CDR2 SVGEGT. The CDR3 is made up of 15 amino acids. The CDR3 reads CASSYLTGHGNEQFF. CDR3 coding DNA: TGTGCCAGCAGTTATCTTACGGGACACGGCAATGAGCAGTTCTTC.

This clonotype was seen at least ten times. The CDR3 is CASSEATQYSNQPQHF. The CDR3 DNA is TGTGCCAGCAGTGAAGCGACGCAGTATAGCAATCAGCCCCAGCATTTT. The V gene is TRBV6-1, the J gene TRBJ1-5; D is unclear. V was trimmed by 0 bases and J by 0 bases, leaving 9 bases between them. This CDR3 spans 16 amino acids. The germline gives CDR1 MNHNS, CDR2 SASEGT.

This clonotype has at least ten counts. The chain couples TRBV7-3 to TRBJ2-5, with 8 bases lining up with TRBD2. This CDR3 has 15 amino acids. Germline values: CDR1 SGHTA, CDR2 FQGTGA. V trimming: 2 bases; J trimming: 5 bases; junction bases outside the gene matches: 7. The CDR3: CASSLRGGASETQYF. The CDR3, as DNA: TGTGCCAGCAGCTTACGGGGGGGGGCATCGGAGACCCAGTACTTC.

As concerns this clonotype: Given a much more abundant clone one base away, this may be a read error. The rearrangement joins TRBV9 to TRBJ2-3, with 8 bases lining up with TRBD2. The CDR3 is 15 residues long. Germline V lookup: CDR1 SGDLS, CDR2 YYNGEE. Here the CDR3 DNA reads TGTGCCTGCAGCGCAGGAGCGGGAGATCAAGATACGCAGTATTTT. This codes for CACSAGAGDQDTQYF. Complete variable domain (other parts from reference TRBV9 and TRBJ2-3): DSGVTQTPKHLITATGQRVTLRCSPRSGDLSVYWYQQSLDQGLQFLIQYYNGEERAKGNILERFSAQQFPDLHSELNLSSLELGDSALYFCACSAGAGDQDTQYFGPGTRLTVL.

This clonotype was counted at least ten times. V and J are TRBV7-8 and TRBJ2-7; D unclear. Germline loops: CDR1 SGHVS, CDR2 FQNEAQ. This CDR3 has 12 amino acids. Between the trimmed V and J ends, which lost 0 bases and 6 bases, there was a span of 6 bases. The CDR3, as DNA: TGTGCCAGCAGCTTAGCCGGCCGCGAGCAGTACTTC. Translating gives CASSLAGREQYF.

In regard to this clonotype: It may be a read error: a sequence one base away is much more abundant. A read error is likely, as this CDR3 ends without the conserved phenylalanine or tryptophan. The chain combines TRBV20-1 with TRBJ2-3; D is uncertain. CDR3 length: 13 amino acids. Between the trimmed V and J ends, which lost 4 bases and 1 base, there was a span of 9 bases. Germline lookup yields CDR1 DFQATT and CDR2 SNEGSKA (reference sequence). The CDR3 loop reads CSATRAGTDTQYL. The CDR3 DNA is TGCAGTGCTACCCGGGCTGGCACAGATACGCAGTATCTT.

On this clonotype itself: This probably arose from a read error, given a far larger clone one base away. The chain is built from TRBV6-6 and TRBJ2-1; D not resolved. CDR3 length: 15 residues. Germline CDR1 MNHNY, CDR2 SVGAGI (reference sequence). CDR3 sequence reads: CASSPNPGRYNEQLF. CDR3 DNA: TGTGCCAGCAGTCCAAATCCGGGCCGCTACAATGAGCAGCTCTTC.

This clonotype was seen ten or more times. This chain connects TRBV30 to TRBJ2-5; 7 bases line up with TRBD2. This CDR3 spans 16 amino acids. The germline V gene has CDR1 GTSNPN and CDR2 SVGIG (reference sequence). The J segment lost 5 bases and the V segment lost 5 bases, leaving 17 bases of the junction unmatched. The CDR3 here is CAWAGTTPVKMETQYF. The DNA of the CDR3 is TGTGCCTGGGCCGGGACTACCCCAGTAAAGATGGAGACCCAGTACTTC.

This clonotype was recorded at least ten times. At one boundary the junction diverges from the germline segment, which might be a read error. The rearrangement uses TRBV14 and TRBJ2-1; D unclear. Germline V gives CDR1 SGHDN, CDR2 FVKESK. The CDR3 is 13 amino acids. For the CDR3, the DNA is TGTGCCGGCAGTAGGGATTCCTACAATGAGCAGTTCTTC. Its protein product is CAGSRDSYNEQFF.

For this clonotype: It differs at one base from a far larger clone, so likely a read error. The chain links TRBV3-1 to TRBJ2-1; TRBD2 might be the D (5 bases). The V gene's germline CDR1 is LGHDT and CDR2 YNNKEL (reference sequence). The CDR3 totals 14 residues. Between the trimmed V and J ends, which lost 4 bases and 10 bases, there was a span of 17 bases. The chain's CDR3 is CASSRTGKSYEQFF. The DNA of the CDR3 is TGTGCCAGCAGCCGGACGGGGAAGTCCTACGAGCAGTTCTTC.

In its sample, this clonotype was seen a few times. This may stem from a read error, because a much larger clone lies one nucleotide away. This sequence joins TRBV4-2 and TRBJ2-7; 8 nucleotides line up with TRBD2. This CDR3 has 15 residues. With V trimmed by 4 bases and J by 5 bases, 10 bases remained unmatched. CDR1 and CDR2 (germline): LGHNA, YNFKEQ. CDR3 protein: CASSRGGRINHEQYF. The CDR3 nucleotides read TGTGCCAGCAGCCGGGGCGGGAGGATAAACCACGAGCAGTACTTC.